Shown below are 5 T cell receptor beta chains from a single sample sequenced in a study of long-term antiretroviral therapy in people with HIV. The immunoSEQ assay was v3.0, run at survey level. Some clones are missing from TCRdb's copy, which holds only in-frame ones; the method was immunoSEQ multiplex PCR. The table lists about 42,000 clones, about 89% of them singletons. This specimen was unsorted PBMCs, taken 0.1 years before starting antiretroviral therapy. These receptors were collected from a woman between 45 and 65 years old with HIV.

The chain recombines TRBV19 with TRBJ2-5; weak D call: TRBD1 (5 bases). Germline V lookup: CDR1 LNHDA, CDR2 SQIVND (reference sequence). The CDR3 sequence is 13 residues long. V was clipped by 4 bases and J by 5 bases, with 11 bases between them. The CDR3 region is CASSTGFRETQYF. The DNA for the CDR3 is TGTGCCAGTAGTACAGGGTTTCGGGAGACCCAGTACTTC.

The CDR3 reads CAISQGNSNQPQHF. The DNA for the CDR3 is TGTGCCATCTCCCAGGGTAACAGCAATCAGCCCCAGCATTTT. V is TRBV10-3 and J is TRBJ1-5, with a tentative D call TRBD1 (5 bases). V was clipped by 8 bases and J by 1 base, with 12 bases between them. This CDR3 region has 14 residues. Germline assignment: CDR1 ENHRY and CDR2 SYGVKD.

The chain employs TRBV2 and TRBJ2-7; 8 positions match TRBD1. This CDR3 is built from 17 residues. V shed 6 bases, J shed 0 bases, and the junction held 13 bases outside the gene matches. Looked up from germline, CDR1 is SNHLY and CDR2 is FYNNEI. CDR3 bases: TGTGCCAGCAGCCGTTCTCGAGACAGGGGAAGCTCCTACGAGCAGTACTTC. Protein sequence: CASSRSRDRGSSYEQYF.

By its share, this clone is medium-sized (0.01 to 0.1%). This chain joins TRBV5-4 and TRBJ2-1; D possibly corresponds to TRBD2 (5 bases). The CDR3 runs 13 residues. Trimming took 2 bases from V and 8 from J, leaving 11 bases between them. Germline CDR1 reads SGHNT; CDR2 reads YYREEE (reference sequence). CDR3 sequence: CASSFEGWDEQFF. CDR3 DNA: TGTGCCAGCAGCTTCGAGGGCTGGGATGAGCAGTTCTTC.

The chain couples TRBV5-8 to TRBJ2-7, with D maybe TRBD2 (5 bases). V lost 1 base to trimming and J lost 2 bases, with 10 bases between them. The germline V gene encodes CDR1 SGHTS and CDR2 YDEGEE. The CDR3 covers 14 residues. This chain's CDR3 is CASSLNIGAYEQYF. DNA for the CDR3: TGTGCCAGCAGCTTGAACATCGGGGCCTACGAGCAGTACTTC. Together with reference TRBV5-8 and TRBJ2-7, the CDR3 gives the full variable domain: EAGVTQSPTHLIKTRGQQATLRCSPISGHTSVYWYQQALGLGLQFLLWYDEGEERNRGNFPPRFSGRQFPNYSSELNVNALELEDSALYLCASSLNIGAYEQYFGPGTRLTVT.